Below are 23 T cell receptor beta chains sequenced from a single sample in a study of blood T cell repertoires in COVID-19 (dated by TCRdb to the early 2020s). Library preparation was by the immunoSEQ multiplex PCR assay. What TCRdb holds here is the immuneACCESS table cut down to in-frame rearrangements. Part of the clones is not present; checked against another copy, under half of the missing clones reflect an unresolved V gene, and the others are unexplained. A total of 470,000 or so clones appear in this sample, about 89% of them only once. The ten largest clonotypes hold more than 4% of the sample. Sequenced material: peripheral blood. The source is a woman aged 30 to 39 with acute or convalescent COVID-19.

This clone was seen just once. V usage is TRBV4-1 and J usage is TRBJ2-5; D remains unclear. Germline CDR1 reads MGHRA; CDR2 reads YSYEKL. V was clipped by 0 bases and J by 0 bases, with 5 bases between them. The CDR3 runs 14 residues. In nucleotides, the CDR3 is TGCGCCAGCAGCCAAGAGGGCAACCAAGAGACCCAGTACTTC. Amino acids: CASSQEGNQETQYF.

This chain connects TRBV5-1 to TRBJ2-2; tentative D call: TRBD2 (6 bases). From germline, CDR1 is SGHRS and CDR2 YFSETQ. This CDR3 region has 16 residues. V was trimmed by 0 bases and J by 5 bases, leaving 14 bases between them. The chain's CDR3 is CASSLGLLATTGELFF. CDR3 DNA sequence: TGCGCCAGCAGCTTGGGCTTGCTAGCGACTACCGGGGAGCTGTTTTTT.

This clone has a handful of counts. V usage is TRBV6-5 and J usage is TRBJ2-7; possible D gene TRBD1, 6 bases. The CDR3 extends over 14 amino acids. CDR1 and CDR2 (germline): MNHEY, SVGAGI. V was shortened by 6 bases and J by 2 bases, with 14 bases between the two germline ends. CDR3 loop: CASRGAAGAYEQYF. CDR3 DNA sequence: TGTGCCAGCAGGGGGGCGGCAGGGGCCTACGAGCAGTACTTC.

This clone was seen only once. The chain combines TRBV5-1 with TRBJ1-2; D gene unclear. V lost 5 bases, J lost 4 bases, and 12 bases lay in between. This CDR3 has 13 residues. The germline CDR1 and CDR2 sequences are SGHRS and YFSETQ. CDR3 loop: CASREVTGYGYTF. CDR3 nucleotides: TGCGCCAGCAGAGAGGTGACGGGCTATGGCTACACCTTC. Combining the CDR3 with reference TRBV5-1 and TRBJ1-2 gives the whole variable domain KAGVTQTPRYLIKTRGQQVTLSCSPISGHRSVSWYQQTPGQGLQFLFEYFSETQRNKGNFPGRFSGRQFSNSRSEMNVSTLELGDSALYLCASREVTGYGYTFGSGTRLTVV.

The rearrangement joins TRBV11-1 to TRBJ2-5; TRBD2 matches 11 bases. Per the germline V gene, CDR1 is SGHAT and CDR2 is FQDESV (reference sequence). This CDR3 comprises 16 residues. V gave up 6 bases and J gave up 0 bases; unmatched junction bases: 6. The CDR3 reads CASSPTSGGHQETQYF. CDR3 nucleotide sequence: TGTGCCAGCAGTCCCACTAGCGGGGGCCACCAAGAGACCCAGTACTTC.

The genes are TRBV9 and TRBJ2-2, with 7 positions matching TRBD1. This CDR3 is built from 16 residues. J lost 7 bases, V lost 0 bases, and 9 bases had no gene match. Germline V lookup: CDR1 SGDLS, CDR2 YYNGEE. The CDR3 protein is CASSVAGRGRSGELFF. The CDR3 DNA is TGTGCCAGCAGCGTAGCAGGAAGGGGGCGCAGCGGGGAGCTGTTTTTT.

With regard to this clone: Other DNA sequences of this sample code for an identical CDR3. The CDR3 nucleotides are TGTGCCAGCAGTTACTCACCAGGGGGTGGCTACACCTTC. Its translation is CASSYSPGGGYTF. This sequence joins TRBV6-5 and TRBJ1-2; 7 positions match TRBD1. CDR3 size: 13 residues. The V gene end was trimmed by 0 bases and the J gene end by 7 bases; junction bases not matched to a gene: 2. Germline lookup yields CDR1 MNHEY and CDR2 SVGAGI.

The chain carries TRBV2 and TRBJ1-2, with 10 bases fitting TRBD1. The CDR3 is made up of 13 amino acids. Germline V gene data show CDR1 as SNHLY and CDR2 as FYNNEI. With V trimmed by 8 bases and J by 8 bases, 8 bases remained unmatched. CDR3 DNA: TGTGCCAGCGGGACAGGGGTTATAGGGGGCTACACCTTC. Its translation is CASGTGVIGGYTF.

In the case of this clone: Germline and junction disagree at one end, which may indicate a read error. In DNA, the CDR3 is TGTGCCAGCAGCTTAGACACGTGGGCTAGCGTGGACTCCTCCGAGCAGTACTTC. It encodes CASSLDTWASVDSSEQYF. This chain links TRBV11-2 with TRBJ2-7; a possible D gene is TRBD2 (6 bases). The CDR3 covers 18 residues. CDR1 and CDR2 from the germline V gene are SGHAT and FQNNGV.

The gene calls are TRBV6-5 and TRBJ1-4; TRBD1 is a possible D gene (6 bases). Trimming shortened V by 7 bases and J by 7 bases, and 19 bases separated the two germline ends. From germline, CDR1 is MNHEY and CDR2 SVGAGI. This CDR3 is 15 amino acids long. The CDR3 DNA reads as TGTGCCAGCATCAACACGGGGGGGGCTCCTGAAAAACTGTTTTTT. Translation gives CASINTGGAPEKLFF.

In this sample, this clone turned up a few times. The sample has other DNA sequences that encode this CDR3 too. V is TRBV12-3 or TRBV12-4 and J is TRBJ2-1, with D possibly being TRBD2 (5 bases). This CDR3 is 12 amino acids long. V was trimmed by 2 bases and J by 8 bases, leaving 7 bases between them. CDR3 DNA sequence: TGTGCCAGCAGTTTATCCGGGGATGAGCAGTTCTTC. Its translation: CASSLSGDEQFF.

This rearrangement joins TRBV5-1 to TRBJ2-2; D is ambiguous. The CDR3 sequence is 15 residues long. V lost 0 bases, J lost 1 base, and 7 bases lay in between. The V gene's germline CDR1 is SGHRS and CDR2 YFSETQ. This CDR3 reads CASSLGHMNTGELFF. In nucleotides, the CDR3 is TGCGCCAGCAGCTTGGGACATATGAACACCGGGGAGCTGTTTTTT. Complete variable domain (other parts from reference TRBV5-1 and TRBJ2-2): KAGVTQTPRYLIKTRGQQVTLSCSPISGHRSVSWYQQTPGQGLQFLFEYFSETQRNKGNFPGRFSGRQFSNSRSEMNVSTLELGDSALYLCASSLGHMNTGELFFGEGSRLTVL.

V gene TRBV9 combines with J gene TRBJ1-4; no reliable D call. The CDR3 spans 15 residues. The V gene lost 4 bases and the J gene lost 4 bases, with 14 bases spanning the gap. Germline-derived CDR1 and CDR2 are SGDLS and YYNGEE. This chain's CDR3 is CASSPRDGVNEKLFF. DNA of the CDR3: TGTGCCAGCAGCCCGAGAGACGGAGTTAATGAAAAACTGTTTTTT.

V usage is TRBV6-1 and J usage is TRBJ1-5; D not certain. CDR1 is MNHNS and CDR2 is SASEGT in the germline V gene. This CDR3 region has 14 residues. Trimming removed 2 bases from V and 2 bases from J, with 7 bases in between. Here the CDR3 reads CASSEPQGNQPQHF. CDR3 nucleotides: TGTGCCAGCAGTGAACCCCAGGGCAATCAGCCCCAGCATTTT.

The rearrangement joins TRBV29-1 to TRBJ2-1; 9 bases align to TRBD2. The CDR3 length is 17 residues. J was trimmed by 1 base and V by 2 bases; bases with no gene match: 9. Germline V CDR1 and CDR2: SQVTM, ANQGSEA. The CDR3 is CSVEYAERGVSYNEQFF. In DNA form, the CDR3 reads TGCAGCGTTGAATATGCGGAGCGGGGGGTTTCCTACAATGAGCAGTTCTTC.

This clone was observed a single time. V is TRBV18 and J is TRBJ1-6; no clear D gene. Germline V CDR1 and CDR2: KGHSH, LQKENI. Trimming removed 5 bases from V and 15 bases from J, with 14 bases in between. The CDR3 consists of 12 residues. For the CDR3, the DNA is TGTGCCAGCTCAACAGACGGAATACTCCTCCACTTT. Translated, it gives CASSTDGILLHF.

The V gene is TRBV2, the J gene TRBJ2-3; D uncertain. V was shortened by 3 bases and J by 0 bases, with 4 bases between the two germline ends. The CDR3 spans 13 residues. Germline V gene lookup returns CDR1 SNHLY and CDR2 FYNNEI. The DNA for the CDR3 is TGTGCCAGCAGTGAGGAGAGCACAGATACGCAGTATTTT. It is translated as CASSEESTDTQYF.

The V gene is TRBV9, the J gene TRBJ2-3; TRBD2 matches 11 bases. J lost 5 bases, V lost 3 bases, and 5 bases had no gene match. The germline V gene has CDR1 SGDLS and CDR2 YYNGEE. The length of the CDR3 is 15 residues. CDR3 loop: CASSETTSGGDTQYF. In DNA, the CDR3 is TGTGCCAGCAGCGAAACCACTAGCGGGGGAGATACGCAGTATTTT.

V and J are TRBV27 and TRBJ2-1; 7 nucleotides agree with TRBD2. The CDR3 has 16 residues. V trimming: 7 bases; J trimming: 3 bases; junction bases outside the gene matches: 12. The germline gives CDR1 MNHEY, CDR2 SMNVEV (reference sequence). The CDR3 sequence: CASNLYLAARYNEQFF. The CDR3 region has the DNA TGTGCCAGCAACCTTTATCTAGCGGCCCGCTACAATGAGCAGTTCTTC.

There are a few counts of this clone. V gene TRBV7-2 combines with J gene TRBJ2-2; 7 bases align to TRBD1. V gave up 6 bases and J gave up 4 bases; unmatched junction bases: 5. The CDR3 is made up of 14 amino acids. Per the germline V gene, CDR1 is SGHTA and CDR2 is FQGNSA. The CDR3 here is CASRPSGGTGELFF. The CDR3, as DNA: TGTGCCAGCAGACCTTCAGGGGGCACCGGGGAGCTGTTTTTT.

Only one count was recorded for this clone. The rearrangement uses TRBV25-1 and TRBJ1-5; 8 nucleotides agree with TRBD1. This CDR3 contains 16 residues. V lost 1 base to trimming and J lost 5 bases; unmatched junction nucleotides: 7. Per the germline V gene, CDR1 is MGHDK and CDR2 is SYGVNS. CDR3 protein: CASSESENRGDQPQHF. In DNA form, the CDR3 reads TGTGCCAGCAGTGAATCCGAGAACAGGGGGGATCAGCCCCAGCATTTT.

The chain links TRBV3-1 (or the pseudogene TRBV3-2) to TRBJ2-1; D is perhaps TRBD1 (6 bases). Germline V gives CDR1 LGHDT, CDR2 YNNKEL (reference sequence). The CDR3 is 11 amino acids. V lost 6 bases to trimming and J lost 9 bases, with 9 bases between them. DNA of the CDR3: TGTGCCAGCAGGCTAGGGGGTGAGCAGTTCTTC. This encodes CASRLGGEQFF.

The chain has TRBV29-1 and TRBJ1-2; possible D gene TRBD1, 5 bases. The V gene's germline CDR1 is SQVTM and CDR2 ANQGSEA. This CDR3 has 12 residues. V shed 4 bases and J shed 8 bases, with 14 bases lying between them. Written as DNA, the CDR3 is TGCAGCGTTGGGGGCAGTATTATCGGCTACACCTTC. Translated, it gives CSVGGSIIGYTF.